The clone carrying this T cell receptor (beta chain) was picked up a small number of times. At the DNA level, this CDR3 is encoded by other sequences in the same sample as well. The assay was immunoSEQ multiplex PCR, and TCRdb's table has in-frame clones only and misses some. The data contain 85,000 to 90,000 clones, around 86% of them singletons. CDR3 length: 14 residues. From germline, CDR1 is SNHLY and CDR2 FYNNEI. The germline V and J ends were trimmed by 3 bases and 0 bases, with 8 bases remaining between them. The data belong to a study of radiotherapy plus CTLA-4 blockade in lung cancer. The TCR sequence derives from a human donor with non-small cell lung cancer that progressed on radiotherapy plus ipilimumab. The genes are TRBV2 and TRBJ1-1; unclear D gene. This specimen was peripheral blood, taken from a patient treated with radiotherapy plus ipilimumab. The DNA for the CDR3 is TGTGCCAGCAGTGAGTCCTGGGTGAACACTGAAGCTTTCTTT. Translation: CASSESWVNTEAFF.